Shown below are 19 T cell receptor beta chains from a single sample sequenced in a study of T cell repertoires in cytomegalovirus infection (dated by TCRdb to the late 2010s). The instrument was an Illumina HiSeq 1500. TCRdb applied fastp at Q25 and MiXCR to the public reads, then kept only in-frame beta chains. Rows merge per CDR3 protein into single entries with the most common DNA and genes. The sample table records fewer than 400,000 distinct CDR3 sequences; about a sixth of these occur just once. The top ten hold around 9.3% of the sample. Sequenced: PBMCs. These receptors were taken from a human donor in good health (CMV status not recorded). Some clones in this sample may be carry-over from other donors' samples.

Regarding this clonotype: The germline gene is not matched at one end of the junction; a read error may be the cause. The chain carries TRBV7-2 and TRBJ2-3; D possibly corresponds to TRBD1 (5 bases). The CDR3 runs to 14 residues. Per the germline V gene, CDR1 is SGHTA and CDR2 is FQGNSA. CDR3 coding DNA: TGTGCCAGCAGCTTGGGGCCGGGCACAGATACGCTGTATTTT. Translating gives CASSLGPGTDTLYF.

The chain couples TRBV27 to TRBJ2-1; 11 positions match TRBD2. The length of the CDR3 is 13 residues. Germline V CDR1 and CDR2: MNHEY, SMNVEV (reference sequence). V dropped 2 bases and J dropped 9; count of bases not matched to a gene: 0. CDR3 coding DNA: TGTGCCAGCAGTTTACTAGCGGGAGGTGAGCAGTTCTTC. Its translation: CASSLLAGGEQFF.

This chain uses TRBV9 with TRBJ2-7; the D is unclear. CDR1 and CDR2 from the germline V gene are SGDLS and YYNGEE. The CDR3 covers 15 residues. Trimming removed 0 bases at V and 3 bases at J, with 13 bases between. The CDR3 protein is CASSVDPTPLYEQYF. DNA of the CDR3: TGTGCCAGCAGCGTAGATCCAACCCCCCTCTACGAGCAGTACTTC.

This clonotype showed up many times. This chain links TRBV7-3 with TRBJ2-1; D perhaps matches TRBD2 (5 bases). The CDR3 length is 14 residues. V was pared by 0 bases and J by 6 bases, with 9 bases between. Germline values: CDR1 SGHTA, CDR2 FQGTGA. CDR3 amino acids: CASSLTLAGNEQFF. Here the CDR3 DNA reads TGTGCCAGCAGCTTAACGCTAGCAGGCAATGAGCAGTTCTTC.

Ten or more counts support this clonotype. The V call is TRBV7-6, the J call TRBJ1-4; 9 bases fit TRBD1. Trimming took 6 bases from V and 7 from J; bases not matched to a gene: 9. Per germline, CDR1 SGHVS and CDR2 FNYEAQ. The CDR3 loop spans 15 amino acids. Written as DNA, the CDR3 is TGTGCCAGCAGTCAACCGGGACAGGGCGGTGAAAAACTGTTTTTT. Translation: CASSQPGQGGEKLFF.

This clonotype was observed a few times. The CDR3 loop reads CASSGRGRGTYEQYF. DNA of the CDR3: TGTGCCAGCAGCGGCAGGGGCAGAGGGACCTACGAGCAGTACTTC. The chain is built from TRBV2 and TRBJ2-7; D is perhaps TRBD1 (6 bases). The V gene lost 6 bases and the J gene lost 2 bases, with 17 bases spanning the gap. CDR3 length: 15 amino acids. From germline, CDR1 is SNHLY and CDR2 FYNNEI.

V gene TRBV20-1 combines with J gene TRBJ2-7; 7 nucleotides line up with TRBD1. The germline CDR1 and CDR2 sequences are DFQATT and SNEGSKA (reference sequence). The CDR3 is 11 residues long. Trimming removed 6 bases from V and 4 bases from J; junction bases left unmatched: 3. CDR3 protein: CSAAGGYEQYF. The DNA of the CDR3 is TGCAGTGCGGCAGGGGGTTACGAGCAGTACTTC.

This clonotype has a count of ten or more. The gene calls are TRBV7-2 and TRBJ2-3; possibly TRBD1 or TRBD2 for D (6 bases each). Germline lookup yields CDR1 SGHTA and CDR2 FQGNSA. V lost 1 base to trimming and J lost 4 bases, with 9 bases between them. CDR3 length: 14 amino acids. The CDR3 DNA is TGTGCCAGCAGCTTAGATGGGGGGCCAGATACGCAGTATTTT. This translates into CASSLDGGPDTQYF.

This clonotype turned up a few times. This rearrangement joins TRBV2 to TRBJ2-5, with D hard to call. This CDR3 contains 11 residues. The V gene lost 5 bases and the J gene lost 6 bases, with 7 bases spanning the gap. In germline, CDR1 is SNHLY, CDR2 FYNNEI. Here the CDR3 DNA reads TGTGCCAGCAGTCCTTCAAAGACCCAGTACTTC. Translated, it gives CASSPSKTQYF. Looking up the rest from reference TRBV2 and TRBJ2-5 gives the full variable domain: EPEVTQTPSHQVTQMGQEVILRCVPISNHLYFYWYRQILGQKVEFLVSFYNNEISEKSEIFDDQFSVERPDGSNFTLKIRSTKLEDSAMYFCASSPSKTQYFGPGTRLLVL.

This clonotype has a count of ten or more. V and J are TRBV12-3 or TRBV12-4 and TRBJ1-5; 8 bases are shared with TRBD1. The CDR3 is made up of 15 amino acids. With 3 bases clipped from V and 5 bases from J, the junction kept 6 bases outside the gene matches. CDR3 sequence (DNA): TGTGCCAGCAGTTTGGCGGACAGGGAGGATCAGCCCCAGCATTTT. Protein sequence: CASSLADREDQPQHF.

This clonotype was counted between two and nine times. The rearrangement uses TRBV5-6 and TRBJ2-3, with unresolved D. The germline V gene encodes CDR1 SGHDT and CDR2 YYEEEE. V lost 2 bases to trimming and J lost 6 bases, with 10 bases between them. The CDR3 extends over 13 amino acids. In DNA form, the CDR3 reads TGTGCCAGCAGCTTCCCTTCGGGCGATACGCAGTATTTT. This codes for CASSFPSGDTQYF.

This clonotype was counted between two and nine times. J is TRBJ2-7 and V is TRBV19, with a tentative D call TRBD2 (6 bases). V lost 3 bases and J 1 base, leaving 19 bases between the germline ends. The length of the CDR3 is 17 residues. Germline CDR1 reads LNHDA; CDR2 reads SQIVND (reference sequence). The CDR3: CASSIKGRGAPSYEQYF. In DNA, the CDR3 is TGTGCCAGTAGTATCAAAGGCCGCGGGGCACCTTCCTACGAGCAGTACTTC.

The J gene is TRBJ1-5, the V gene TRBV2; weak D call: TRBD1 (5 bases). Germline assignment: CDR1 SNHLY and CDR2 FYNNEI. The CDR3 has 14 residues. V dropped 5 bases and J dropped 6 bases, with 14 bases sitting between them. CDR3 nucleotide sequence: TGTGCCAGCAGTCTGAACCCAGGGAGTCAGCCCCAGCATTTT. This translates into CASSLNPGSQPQHF.

This clonotype was seen more than once but under ten times. CDR3 region: CSASVEGIGSEQYF. The CDR3 DNA is TGCAGTGCTAGTGTGGAGGGAATAGGTTCCGAGCAGTACTTC. The rearrangement uses TRBV20-1 and TRBJ2-7, with D possibly matching TRBD2 (6 bases). This CDR3 region has 14 residues. Trimming pared 3 bases from V and 6 bases from J, leaving 18 bases between. CDR1 is DFQATT and CDR2 is SNEGSKA in the germline V gene (reference sequence).

This clonotype was picked up many times. This chain connects TRBV11-2 to TRBJ2-7; D is unclear. Germline CDR1 is SGHAT and CDR2 is FQNNGV. The CDR3 length is 14 residues. The V gene lost 4 bases and the J gene lost 5 bases, with 15 bases spanning the gap. The CDR3 DNA is TGTGCCAGCAGCTATAGGGCTGTAGAGGACGAGCAGTACTTC. It specifies CASSYRAVEDEQYF.

This clonotype was seen only a few times. J is TRBJ2-7 and V is TRBV2; the match to TRBD2 covers 9 bases. V shed 4 bases and J 4 bases; nucleotides not matched to a gene: 5. The V gene's germline CDR1 is SNHLY and CDR2 FYNNEI. The CDR3 is made up of 14 amino acids. CDR3 region: CASSGASGTYEQYF. The CDR3 DNA reads TGTGCCAGCAGTGGGGCTAGCGGGACGTACGAGCAGTACTTC.

This clonotype occurred a few times. DNA for the CDR3: TGCGCCAGCAGCCAAGTGGTGGCAAACACTGAAGCTTTCTTT. Protein sequence: CASSQVVANTEAFF. This rearrangement joins TRBV4-1 to TRBJ1-1; D unclear. Germline V gives CDR1 MGHRA, CDR2 YSYEKL. This CDR3 has 14 residues. V was pared by 1 base and J by 2 bases, with 8 bases between.

J is TRBJ2-5 and V is TRBV2, with unresolved D. CDR1 is SNHLY, CDR2 FYNNEI, per germline. The V end was cut by 7 bases, the J end by 7 bases, with 10 bases between. There are 11 residues in the CDR3. DNA of the CDR3: TGTGCCAGCATGAGGACGGGGACCCAGTACTTC. This encodes CASMRTGTQYF.

J is TRBJ2-1 and V is TRBV19, with TRBD2 matching over 8 bases. Losses at the gene ends were 2 bases for V and 7 bases for J; bases not matched to a gene: 4. CDR1 and CDR2 (germline): LNHDA, SQIVND (reference sequence). This CDR3 region has 14 residues. The CDR3 spells CASSIRTSGNEQFF. DNA of the CDR3: TGTGCCAGTAGTATAAGAACTAGCGGTAATGAGCAGTTCTTC.